One and the same sample provided the 15 T cell receptor beta chains below, sequenced in a study of molecular identifiers for immune sequencing clone quantification. TCRdb processed the PCR reads anew with MiXCR; each CDR3 protein has one entry. The profile shows tens of thousands of distinct CDR3 sequences, approximately 22% of them singletons. Sequences were obtained from naive CD8+ T cells from blood, with Jurkat cell RNA spiked in. This sample's subset: FACS-sorted CD8+CD4-CCR7+CD45RA+ naive T cells. These receptor sequences come from a human donor in good health. Some libraries in this study had Jurkat cell RNA spiked in.

This clonotype was counted at least ten times. The rearrangement uses TRBV7-9 and TRBJ2-3, with D perhaps TRBD2 (5 bases). Trimming removed 5 bases at V and 3 bases at J, with 15 bases between. The CDR3 is made up of 15 amino acids. Germline assignment: CDR1 SEHNR and CDR2 FQNEAQ (reference sequence). The CDR3 protein is CASSPQTGKTDTQYF. For the CDR3, the DNA is TGTGCCAGCAGCCCCCAGACCGGGAAGACAGATACGCAGTATTTT.

As regards this clonotype: Its ends do not fully match the called genes, so a read error is possible. J is TRBJ2-1 and V is TRBV6-1, with D tentatively TRBD2 (5 bases). The CDR3 totals 16 residues. Looked up from germline, CDR1 is MNHNS and CDR2 is SASEGT. DNA for the CDR3: TGTGCCAGCAGTCCTCCTAGCCACCCCACCTACAATGAACAGTTCTTC. The encoded protein is CASSPPSHPTYNEQFF.

V is TRBV29-1 and J is TRBJ2-7, with D tentatively TRBD2 (6 bases). Germline CDR1 reads SQVTM; CDR2 reads ANQGSEA. V lost 4 bases, J lost 0 bases, and 10 bases lay in between. The CDR3 is made up of 13 amino acids. In DNA form, the CDR3 reads TGCAGCGTTGTCGGGGGACCCTCCTACGAGCAGTACTTC. Its protein is CSVVGGPSYEQYF.

This clonotype was observed at least ten times. The gene calls are TRBV4-3 and TRBJ2-5; TRBD1 or TRBD2 may be the D gene (6 bases each). This CDR3 is 14 amino acids long. The germline gives CDR1 LGHNA, CDR2 YSLEER. Trimming pared 0 bases from V and 5 bases from J, leaving 10 bases between. DNA of the CDR3: TGCGCCAGCAGCCAAGATCGGGGGCGGGAGACCCAGTACTTC. Translation gives CASSQDRGRETQYF.

This clonotype came up many times. The V and J genes are TRBV6-2 or TRBV6-3 and TRBJ2-6; no definite D call. V gave up 6 bases and J gave up 2 bases, with 17 bases separating them. This CDR3 is built from 17 residues. The V gene's germline CDR1 is MNHEY and CDR2 SVGEGT. As DNA, the CDR3 is TGTGCCAGCAGCTTTAAAGAGGTTTGGGCTGGGGCCAACGTCCTGACTTTC. This encodes CASSFKEVWAGANVLTF.

The V gene is TRBV6-5, the J gene TRBJ2-2; D unclear. This CDR3 comprises 14 residues. Germline V gene data show CDR1 as MNHEY and CDR2 as SVGAGI. The V and J ends lost 2 bases and 4 bases respectively, with 8 bases between them. The CDR3 loop reads CASSYRWITGELFF. The CDR3 DNA is TGTGCCAGCAGTTACAGATGGATCACCGGGGAGCTGTTTTTT.

This clonotype has more than one count but fewer than ten. The genes are TRBV6-2 or TRBV6-3 and TRBJ2-6; D ambiguous. CDR1 MNHEY and CDR2 SVGEGT come from the germline V gene. The CDR3 has 15 amino acids. V was shortened by 6 bases and J by 4 bases, with 13 bases between the two germline ends. This chain's CDR3 is CASSPYEMGANVLTF. The CDR3 DNA reads TGTGCCAGCAGCCCCTATGAAATGGGGGCCAACGTCCTGACTTTC.

This clonotype was seen many times. V usage is TRBV6-6 and J usage is TRBJ2-5; TRBD2 aligns across 9 bases. Trimming cost V 2 bases and J 0 bases; bases outside gene matches: 19. Germline values: CDR1 MNHNY, CDR2 SVGAGI (reference sequence). The CDR3 sequence is 21 residues long. The CDR3 protein is CASSYPEIAGGPQEYQETQYF. CDR3 in DNA: TGTGCCAGCAGTTACCCAGAGATTGCGGGGGGGCCTCAAGAGTACCAAGAGACCCAGTACTTC.

This clonotype was picked up many times. The chain has TRBV28 and TRBJ2-1; 14 bases align to TRBD2. The CDR3 contains 16 residues. Per the germline V gene, CDR1 is MDHEN and CDR2 is SYDVKM. The V and J ends lost 5 bases and 6 bases, in that order; junction bases with no gene match: 6. CDR3 sequence (DNA): TGTGCCAGCAGTCGACTAGCGGGAGGGTCGGGCAATGAGCAGTTCTTC. Translating it yields CASSRLAGGSGNEQFF.

This clonotype was seen more than once but under ten times. A read error may explain this, as a much larger clone is one base away. The chain employs TRBV4-3 and TRBJ1-5; D unresolved. Germline V CDR1 and CDR2: LGHNA, YSLEER. This CDR3 has 13 residues. The CDR3 coding sequence is TGCGCCGGCAGCCAAGCCCCCGGGCAGCCCCAGCATTTT. Its translation: CAGSQAPGQPQHF.

This clonotype was seen ten or more times. The chain uses TRBV6-5 and TRBJ2-2; the D gene is possibly TRBD1 (5 bases). Looked up from germline, CDR1 is MNHEY and CDR2 is SVGAGI. This CDR3 has 14 amino acids. Trimming took 4 bases from V and 7 from J, leaving 13 bases between them. The CDR3 DNA reads as TGTGCCAGCAGTTTCGCACAGGCCTACGGGGAGCTGTTTTTT. This sequence encodes CASSFAQAYGELFF.

A word on this clonotype: A single base separates this from a much larger clone, so it may be a read error. The rearrangement links TRBV19 to TRBJ2-7, with TRBD2 matching over 8 bases. Germline CDR1 reads LNHDA; CDR2 reads SQIVND (reference sequence). The trim removed 8 bases at V and 1 base at J, leaving 7 bases unmatched. The CDR3 has 14 residues. CDR3 loop: CASGSERGSYEQYF. The DNA of the CDR3 is TGTGCCAGTGGTTCGGAGCGGGGGTCCTACGAGCAGTACTTC. Full variable domain (remainder filled in from reference TRBV19 and TRBJ2-7): DGGITQSPKYLFRKEGQNVTLSCEQNLNHDAMYWYRQDPGQGLRLIYYSQIVNDFQKGDIAEGYSVSREKKESFPLTVTSAQKNPTAFYLCASGSERGSYEQYFGPGTRLTVT.

This clonotype was seen repeatedly, ten times or more. V and J are TRBV11-2 and TRBJ2-1; D could derive from TRBD1 or TRBD2 (7 bases each). Trimming shortened V by 5 bases and J by 9 bases, and 20 bases separated the two germline ends. Germline-derived CDR1 and CDR2 are SGHAT and FQNNGV. The CDR3 contains 15 residues. CDR3 bases: TGTGCCAGCAGCCCAGGGGGGGATAGCCGCCGTGAGCAGTTCTTC. Translation gives CASSPGGDSRREQFF.

V usage is TRBV27 and J usage is TRBJ2-3; D is possibly TRBD1 (6 bases). CDR3 length: 20 amino acids. CDR1 and CDR2 (germline): MNHEY, SMNVEV (reference sequence). V was cut by 2 bases and J by 1 base, with 25 bases left in between. CDR3 nucleotide sequence: TGTGCCAGCAGTTTAATTTGGGTCGCCAGGGGAAGCTTTGGCACAGATACGCAGTATTTT. It codes for CASSLIWVARGSFGTDTQYF.

The rearrangement links TRBV29-1 to TRBJ2-5; D tentatively reads TRBD1 or TRBD2 (5 bases each). CDR1 SQVTM and CDR2 ANQGSEA come from the germline V gene. This CDR3 is 14 amino acids long. Deletions cut 5 bases from V and 2 bases from J, with 15 bases between. CDR3 region: CSVPGPAFQETQYF. CDR3 DNA: TGCAGCGTTCCGGGGCCAGCCTTTCAAGAGACCCAGTACTTC.